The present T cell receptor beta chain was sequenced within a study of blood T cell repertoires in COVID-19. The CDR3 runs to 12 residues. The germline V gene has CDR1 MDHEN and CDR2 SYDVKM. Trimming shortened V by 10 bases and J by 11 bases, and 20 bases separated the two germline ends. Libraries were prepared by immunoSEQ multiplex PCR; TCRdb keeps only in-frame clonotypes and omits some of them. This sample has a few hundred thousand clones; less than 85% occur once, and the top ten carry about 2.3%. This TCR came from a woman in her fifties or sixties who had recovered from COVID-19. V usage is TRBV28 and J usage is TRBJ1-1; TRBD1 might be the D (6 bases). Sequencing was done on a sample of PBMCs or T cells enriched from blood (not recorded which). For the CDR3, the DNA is TGTGCCATCTACAAGGGGGAATCCGGGGCTTTCTTT. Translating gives CAIYKGESGAFF.